The 25 T cell receptor beta chains reported below all come from one sample, sequenced in a study of blood T cell repertoires in COVID-19. Only in-frame clones appear in the TCRdb table, and some are missing; sequencing was by immunoSEQ multiplex PCR. The sample comprises about 320,000 clones, 85% of which are singletons, and under 2% rests with the top ten. Sequencing was carried out using PBMCs or T cells enriched from blood (not recorded which). These receptors all stem from a woman in her 30s who had been exposed to COVID-19.

This clone has a single count. The chain couples TRBV28 to TRBJ2-7; 8 bases agree with TRBD1. Trimming took 5 bases from V and 7 from J; bases not matched to a gene: 7. The CDR3 has 13 amino acids. Germline values: CDR1 MDHEN, CDR2 SYDVKM. The CDR3 loop reads CASSIDRGNEQYF. The CDR3 DNA reads TGTGCCAGCAGTATCGACAGGGGAAATGAGCAGTACTTC.

In DNA, the CDR3 is TGTGCCAGCAGCTTACTAGCGGGGGGGCTCCCAGATACGCAGTATTTT. This sequence encodes CASSLLAGGLPDTQYF. The gene calls are TRBV11-2 and TRBJ2-3; TRBD2 agrees at 12 bases. CDR1 SGHAT and CDR2 FQNNGV come from the germline V gene. The length of the CDR3 is 16 residues. Trimming took 2 bases from V and 4 from J; bases not matched to a gene: 4.

The chain couples TRBV5-1 to TRBJ2-5; 9 bases agree with TRBD2. V shed 2 bases, J shed 5 bases, and the junction held 16 bases outside the gene matches. The V gene's germline CDR1 is SGHRS and CDR2 YFSETQ. The CDR3 runs 18 residues. For the CDR3, the DNA is TGCGCCAGCAGCTTAGGTTCCTCTAGCGGGATAAAACGGGAGACCCAGTACTTC. It is translated as CASSLGSSSGIKRETQYF. Using reference TRBV5-1 and TRBJ2-5 for the parts outside the CDR3, the full variable domain is KAGVTQTPRYLIKTRGQQVTLSCSPISGHRSVSWYQQTPGQGLQFLFEYFSETQRNKGNFPGRFSGRQFSNSRSEMNVSTLELGDSALYLCASSLGSSSGIKRETQYFGPGTRLLVL.

The chain carries TRBV7-3 and TRBJ2-2, with D possibly being TRBD2 (7 bases). This CDR3 contains 16 residues. V lost 1 base, J lost 3 bases, and 12 bases lay in between. Germline CDR1 and CDR2: SGHTA and FQGTGA. DNA for the CDR3: TGTGCCAGCAGCTTAAGCGGGGGCGCAGACACCGGGGAGCTGTTTTTT. It codes for CASSLSGGADTGELFF.

V gene TRBV28 combines with J gene TRBJ2-1, with 9 bases identical to TRBD2. Looked up from germline, CDR1 is MDHEN and CDR2 is SYDVKM. J gave up 3 bases and V 6 bases, and 6 bases lay outside the gene matches. The CDR3 runs 15 residues. The CDR3 sequence is CASRERGAFYNEQFF. The CDR3 DNA reads as TGTGCCAGCAGGGAGCGGGGGGCCTTCTACAATGAGCAGTTCTTC.

This chain links TRBV20-1 with TRBJ2-7; 11 bases align to TRBD2. V trimming: 3 bases; J trimming: 4 bases; junction bases outside the gene matches: 8. CDR3 length: 15 residues. CDR1 is DFQATT, CDR2 SNEGSKA, per germline (reference sequence). The CDR3 nucleotides read TGCAGTGCTAGTGGGTGGACTAGCGGGTCATACGAGCAGTACTTC. It specifies CSASGWTSGSYEQYF.

Concerning this clone itself: At the DNA level, this CDR3 is encoded by other sequences in the same sample as well. This chain uses TRBV6-5 with TRBJ2-7; TRBD1 might be the D (5 bases). V was pared by 6 bases and J by 0 bases, with 9 bases between. The germline V gene has CDR1 MNHEY and CDR2 SVGAGI. This CDR3 contains 13 residues. CDR3 loop: CASRDTLSYEQYF. The CDR3 DNA sequence: TGTGCCAGCAGGGACACACTCTCCTACGAGCAGTACTTC.

This chain joins TRBV6-5 and TRBJ2-7, with 14 bases that match TRBD2. The CDR3 contains 15 residues. Per the germline V gene, CDR1 is MNHEY and CDR2 is SVGAGI. V was clipped by 5 bases and J by 7 bases; unmatched bases: 7. CDR3 nucleotides: TGTGCCAGCAGTCCAACGGGACTAGCGGGAGAAGAGCAGTACTTC. It translates to CASSPTGLAGEEQYF.

The J gene is TRBJ2-7, the V gene TRBV7-8; 8 nucleotides agree with TRBD2. The CDR3 spans 17 residues. V lost 2 bases and J lost 3; bases outside the gene matches: 12. CDR1 is SGHVS, CDR2 FQNEAQ, per germline. CDR3 residues: CASSLNRGMAGGYEQYF. DNA for the CDR3: TGTGCCAGCAGCTTAAATCGCGGTATGGCGGGGGGCTACGAGCAGTACTTC.

This chain joins TRBV5-8 and TRBJ1-2; no definite D call. V was pared by 0 bases and J by 2 bases, with 5 bases between. The CDR3 totals 13 residues. CDR1 and CDR2 from the germline V gene are SGHTS and YDEGEE. The CDR3 DNA is TGTGCCAGCAGCTTGGTTTCGAACTATGGCTACACCTTC. It codes for CASSLVSNYGYTF.

The rearrangement links TRBV7-8 to TRBJ2-2; D is possibly TRBD1 (6 bases). The CDR3 totals 16 residues. Trimming pared 0 bases from V and 1 base from J, leaving 9 bases between. Germline V gene lookup returns CDR1 SGHVS and CDR2 FQNEAQ. The chain's CDR3 is CASSLAVQGNTGELFF. The CDR3 DNA follows: TGTGCCAGCAGCTTAGCAGTACAGGGGAACACCGGGGAGCTGTTTTTT. The whole variable domain, remainder taken from reference TRBV7-8 and TRBJ2-2, is GAGVSQSPRYKVAKRGQDVALRCDPISGHVSLFWYQQALGQGPEFLTYFQNEAQLDKSGLPSDRFFAERPEGSVSTLKIQRTQQEDSAVYLCASSLAVQGNTGELFFGEGSRLTVL.

The chain links TRBV5-1 to TRBJ2-7, with D tentatively TRBD2 (7 bases). The V gene's germline CDR1 is SGHRS and CDR2 YFSETQ. V was clipped by 4 bases and J by 0 bases, with 17 bases between them. This CDR3 has 16 residues. The CDR3, as DNA: TGCGCCAGCAGCCCTACACAGGGAGGGAACTCCTACGAGCAGTACTTC. Translated, it gives CASSPTQGGNSYEQYF.

The chain recombines TRBV19 with TRBJ2-2, with no clear D. Germline V lookup: CDR1 LNHDA, CDR2 SQIVND (reference sequence). The V gene lost 1 base and the J gene lost 4 bases, with 13 bases spanning the gap. This CDR3 spans 16 amino acids. The CDR3 bases are TGTGCCAGTAGTATAGGGCGGCACCTGAGCACCGGGGAGCTGTTTTTT. This sequence encodes CASSIGRHLSTGELFF.

This clone was counted once. V and J are TRBV29-1 and TRBJ1-1; D may be TRBD1 (6 bases). The germline gives CDR1 SQVTM, CDR2 ANQGSEA. This CDR3 has 14 residues. V gave up 4 bases and J gave up 3 bases, with 15 bases separating them. CDR3 DNA sequence: TGCAGCGTTGCCTTACAGGGTTTATACACTGAAGCTTTCTTT. It encodes CSVALQGLYTEAFF.

This clone was recorded only once. The rearrangement joins TRBV7-3 to TRBJ2-1; 11 nucleotides match TRBD2. Trimming cost V 4 bases and J 5 bases; bases outside gene matches: 1. Germline CDR1 and CDR2: SGHTA and FQGTGA. The length of the CDR3 is 14 residues. The CDR3 DNA sequence: TGTGCCAGCAGCTCACTAGCGGGGGACAATGAGCAGTTCTTC. Translated: CASSSLAGDNEQFF.

This chain connects TRBV4-3 to TRBJ1-1; D call uncertain. The V gene lost 1 base and the J gene lost 1 base, with 10 bases spanning the gap. The CDR3 totals 15 residues. CDR1 and CDR2 (germline): LGHNA, YSLEER. The CDR3 sequence is CASSQAGLTNTEAFF. The CDR3 nucleotides are TGCGCCAGCAGCCAAGCGGGATTAACGAACACTGAAGCTTTCTTT.

The V gene is TRBV27, the J gene TRBJ1-5; D ambiguous. The ends were cut back, 4 bases at V and 0 bases at J, with 10 bases in the middle. This CDR3 has 15 amino acids. CDR1 is MNHEY, CDR2 SMNVEV, per germline (reference sequence). The CDR3 sequence is CASSWSGDSNQPQHF. The DNA of the CDR3 is TGTGCCAGCAGTTGGTCCGGGGATAGCAATCAGCCCCAGCATTTT.

This clone was recorded a few times. The CDR3 is CASSRRGSSYNEQFF. The CDR3 bases are TGTGCCAGCAGCCGCCGGGGAAGCTCCTACAATGAGCAGTTCTTC. This chain uses TRBV16 with TRBJ2-1; tentatively, D is TRBD2 (5 bases). Trimming cost V 4 bases and J 0 bases, with 10 bases left between them. This CDR3 has 15 amino acids. Germline CDR1 KGHSY, CDR2 FQNENV.

CDR3 residues: CASSLQEQNYGYTF. In DNA form, the CDR3 reads TGTGCCAGCAGCTTACAGGAACAAAACTATGGCTACACCTTC. The V call is TRBV7-2, the J call TRBJ1-2, with no clear D. V was trimmed by 2 bases and J by 2 bases, leaving 9 bases between them. This CDR3 has 14 residues. Germline-derived CDR1 and CDR2 are SGHTA and FQGNSA.

This rearrangement joins TRBV9 to TRBJ2-1, with TRBD2 matching 8 bases. The CDR3 is made up of 16 amino acids. Germline lookup yields CDR1 SGDLS and CDR2 YYNGEE. V lost 1 base and J lost 1; bases outside the gene matches: 4. CDR3 residues: CASSVSSGRSYNEQFF. CDR3 sequence (DNA): TGTGCCAGCAGCGTATCTAGCGGGCGATCCTACAATGAGCAGTTCTTC.

This chain connects TRBV7-6 to TRBJ1-1; TRBD1 aligns across 11 bases. This CDR3 spans 18 amino acids. V lost 1 base and J lost 0; bases outside the gene matches: 7. Germline CDR1 SGHVS, CDR2 FNYEAQ. Written as DNA, the CDR3 is TGTGCCAGCAGCTTAGAGTTTGGGACAGGGGGGATGAACACTGAAGCTTTCTTT. It yields the protein CASSLEFGTGGMNTEAFF.

The chain couples TRBV11-2 to TRBJ1-2; D perhaps matches TRBD1 (6 bases). Germline loops: CDR1 SGHAT, CDR2 FQNNGV. This CDR3 spans 16 amino acids. The V and J ends lost 1 base and 0 bases respectively, with 12 bases between them. CDR3 region: CASSLAWTDSNYGYTF. The CDR3 DNA reads as TGTGCCAGCAGCTTAGCCTGGACAGACTCTAACTATGGCTACACCTTC.

The chain recombines TRBV6-2 or TRBV6-3 with TRBJ1-3, with TRBD1 matching 7 bases. The germline V gene encodes CDR1 MNHEY and CDR2 SVGEGT. The CDR3 covers 16 residues. V trimming: 5 bases; J trimming: 4 bases; junction bases outside the gene matches: 11. The DNA of the CDR3 is TGTGCCAGCAGTGCCATGACAGGGTCGGCGGGAAACACCATATATTTT. Translated, it gives CASSAMTGSAGNTIYF.

The V call is TRBV4-1, the J call TRBJ2-7, with 7 bases fitting TRBD2. In germline, CDR1 is MGHRA, CDR2 YSYEKL. The CDR3 runs 15 residues. The trim removed 3 bases at V and 4 bases at J, leaving 9 bases unmatched. CDR3 region: CASSQQGSGGYEQYF. DNA for the CDR3: TGCGCCAGCAGCCAGCAGGGTTCCGGGGGGTACGAGCAGTACTTC.

J is TRBJ2-7 and V is TRBV10-3; 9 bases map to TRBD2. Germline lookup yields CDR1 ENHRY and CDR2 SYGVKD. The CDR3 is 15 amino acids. V was pared by 6 bases and J by 3 bases, with 9 bases of the junction left unmatched. This CDR3 reads CAIRNSGSGNYEQYF. As DNA, the CDR3 is TGTGCCATCAGAAATAGCGGGAGTGGGAACTACGAGCAGTACTTC.